The entry below gives a single T cell receptor beta chain sequence along with its context. The length of the CDR3 is 14 residues. Germline assignment: CDR1 KGHSH and CDR2 LQKENI. Trimming shortened V by 0 bases and J by 8 bases, and 11 bases separated the two germline ends. The data belong to a study of blood T cell repertoires in COVID-19. Study-wide context: The United States, Italy and Spain supplied acute and convalescent COVID-19 samples. T cells, B-cell-depleted T cells, or PBMCs supplied cDNA or gDNA.

Under the authors' procedure: Reference gene primer amplification yielded estimated nucleated cell counts. The data were produced by immunoSEQ multiplex PCR, yet TCRdb's version contains in-frame clones alone and is incomplete. That table is the source of V, J and clone size, and D and trimming were worked out from the DNA. The repertoire holds approximately 88,000 clones, with less than 85% as singletons. The TCR sequence derives from a man in his fifties or sixties who had recovered from COVID-19. The rearrangement uses TRBV18 and TRBJ2-1; the D is unclear. The sample was peripheral blood. In DNA, the CDR3 is TGTGCCAGCTCACCACCGATACATGGAGATGAGCAGTTCTTC. Its protein product is CASSPPIHGDEQFF.